This T cell receptor beta chain appears in the sequencing data of a study of cytomegalovirus exposure and HLA in healthy donors. Study results and limitations: Links to common viral pathogens appeared, in a later analysis, for several of the most significant clusters.

13 Jbeta primers and 60 Vbeta primers were used for the PCR. Here immunoSEQ multiplex PCR was the method, and the copy in TCRdb shows in-frame clones only, minus some. Here the sample spans some 120,000 clones, about three quarters being singletons. Of note for this clone: Its specificity is unknown.

The CDR3 covers 14 residues. V was trimmed by 2 bases and J by 7 bases, leaving 12 bases between them. Germline-derived CDR1 and CDR2 are KGHSY and FQNENV. Specimen: PBMCs. The chain couples TRBV16 to TRBJ2-1; weak D call: TRBD1 (6 bases). This receptor was obtained from a human donor in good health. CDR3 sequence reads: CASSQNRVGNEQFF. Here the CDR3 DNA reads TGTGCCAGCAGCCAAAACAGGGTCGGGAATGAGCAGTTCTTC.